These 15 T cell receptor gamma chains came from one sample sequenced in a study of intestinal T cells in coeliac disease (dated by TCRdb to about 2020). To prepare the library, multiplex PCR was applied. The run used an Ion Torrent PGM. TRG repertoires were amplified from roughly 180 ng of biopsy DNA with the LymphoTrack kit, in which Illumina adapters are carried by the primers. After TCRdb called clones again from the public reads with CATT, rows with identical DNA were merged. Present in this sample are over 550 gamma-chain clones, 40% to 50% of which were seen just once. 22% of the sample rests with the top ten. For each case, genomic DNA was isolated from ten 5-um FFPE scrolls with the QIAamp DNA FFPE tissue kit. The sample was a duodenal biopsy. The receptors come from a human donor with celiac disease.

The J gene is TRGJ1 or TRGJ2, the V gene TRGV4. The CDR3 length is 12 residues. The germline CDR1 and CDR2 sequences are EGSTGY and YDSYTSSV. V gave up 12 bases and J gave up 10 bases; unmatched junction bases: 18. The CDR3 bases are TGTGCCCACCTGGGATGGAACGTAAAGAAACTCTTT. Translating it yields CAHLGWNVKKLF.

A remark on this clone: A far more abundant clone sits one base away, making this likely a read error. The same CDR3 also results from other DNA sequences found in this sample. V gene TRGV3 combines with J gene TRGJ1 or TRGJ2. The CDR3 loop spans 14 amino acids. From germline, CDR1 is VTNTFY and CDR2 YDVSTARD (reference sequence). The CDR3 DNA follows: TGCGCCACCTGGGACAGTTCTAGTTATTATAAGAAACTCTTT. The encoded protein is CATWDSSSYYKKLF.

V is TRGV10 and J is TRGJP1. TRGV10 counts as an open reading frame of uncertain function. V lost 8 bases and J lost 12; bases outside the gene matches: 7. CDR3 length equals 11 residues. CDR3 sequence: CAAWDGRFKIF. In DNA, the CDR3 is TGTGCTGCGTGGGATGGAAGGTTCAAGATATTT.

This sequence joins TRGV10 and TRGJP1. TRGV10 is an ORF, and what it does is uncertain. This CDR3 is 15 amino acids long. V was pared by 12 bases and J by 3 bases, with 14 bases of the junction left unmatched. This CDR3 is CAAVGFGPTGWFKIF. In DNA, the CDR3 is TGTGCTGCCGTGGGATTTGGGCCCACTGGTTGGTTCAAGATATTT.

The table lists this clone with a few counts. The amino acid sequence in TCRdb belongs to a much larger clone and departs from this DNA's translation at residue 6, likely a sequencing read error; the sequence shown is translated from the DNA. The V gene is TRGV4, the J gene TRGJ1 or TRGJ2. V shed 3 bases, J shed 4 bases, and the junction held 3 bases outside the gene matches. This CDR3 has 12 residues. CDR1 and CDR2 from the germline V gene are EGSTGY and YDSYTSSV. CDR3: CATWDSYYKKLF. The CDR3 nucleotides are TGTGCCACCTGGGATAGCTATTATAAGAAACTCTTT.

The J gene is TRGJ1 or TRGJ2, the V gene TRGV4. Germline V gene data show CDR1 as EGSTGY and CDR2 as YDSYTSSV. The CDR3 length is 14 residues. In DNA form, the CDR3 reads TGTGCACCTGGGATGGATCGAATTTATTATAAGAAACTCTTT. Translated, it gives CAPGMDRIYYKKLF.

This chain uses TRGV8 with TRGJ1 or TRGJ2. From germline, CDR1 is VENAVY and CDR2 YDSYNSRV. The length of the CDR3 is 11 residues. The CDR3, as DNA: TGTGCACCCTCGGATAGATATAAGAAACTCTTT. Protein sequence: CAPSDRYKKLF.

The chain has TRGV2 and TRGJP1. The V gene's germline CDR1 is EGSNGY and CDR2 YDSYNSKV. Trimming removed 5 bases from V and 4 bases from J; junction bases left unmatched: 4. This CDR3 has 13 residues. CDR3 sequence: CATWAHTGWFKIF. CDR3 coding DNA: TGTGCCACCTGGGCCCACACTGGTTGGTTCAAGATATTT.

Sample share makes this clone large. J is TRGJ1 or TRGJ2 and V is TRGV4. Germline CDR1 is EGSTGY and CDR2 is YDSYTSSV. V lost 0 bases and J lost 2; bases outside the gene matches: 4. The CDR3 extends over 14 amino acids. The CDR3 sequence: CATWDGPHYYKKLF. CDR3 coding DNA: TGTGCCACCTGGGATGGGCCTCATTATTATAAGAAACTCTTT.

This clone was detected a few times. The chain is built from TRGV4 and TRGJ1 or TRGJ2. This CDR3 is built from 13 residues. CDR1 EGSTGY and CDR2 YDSYTSSV come from the germline V gene. The V segment lost 3 bases and the J segment 12 bases; nucleotides outside the gene matches: 14. The chain's CDR3 is CATWDPVIPGKLF. DNA for the CDR3: TGTGCCACCTGGGATCCCGTGATACCCGGGAAACTCTTT.

Only a few counts were recorded for this clone. J is TRGJ1 or TRGJ2 and V is TRGV3. The junction had 17 bases not matched to a gene; V was cut back by 0 bases and J by 9 bases. CDR1 VTNTFY and CDR2 YDVSTARD come from the germline V gene (reference sequence). The CDR3 loop spans 16 amino acids. The CDR3 DNA is TGTGCCACCTGGGACAGGCCTAAACCCGACCCCCTTAAGAAACTCTTT. Translated, it gives CATWDRPKPDPLKKLF.

J is TRGJ1 or TRGJ2 and V is TRGV4. The V gene end was trimmed by 12 bases and the J gene end by 10 bases; junction bases not matched to a gene: 18. Germline values: CDR1 EGSTGY, CDR2 YDSYTSSV. The CDR3 totals 12 residues. As DNA, the CDR3 is TGTGCCCACCTGGGTTCAGGATGGAAGAAACTCTTT. It yields the protein CAHLGSGWKKLF.

This rearrangement joins TRGV8 to TRGJP1. Per the germline V gene, CDR1 is VENAVY and CDR2 is YDSYNSRV. V lost 12 bases and J lost 0; bases outside the gene matches: 19. CDR3 length: 17 residues. The CDR3 is CAHLGPPTYTTGWFKIF. The CDR3 nucleotides are TGTGCCCACCTGGGTCCTCCCACCTATACCACTGGTTGGTTCAAGATATTT.

The chain carries TRGV3 and TRGJP2. The CDR3 length is 18 residues. Losses at the gene ends were 0 bases for V and 4 bases for J; bases not matched to a gene: 14. Germline loops: CDR1 VTNTFY, CDR2 YDVSTARD (reference sequence). The CDR3 sequence: CATWDRLGRWASDWIKTF. CDR3 sequence (DNA): TGTGCCACCTGGGACAGGCTCGGCCGGTGGGCTAGTGATTGGATCAAGACGTTT.

This clone is judged large. The V and J genes are TRGV4 and TRGJ1 or TRGJ2. The CDR3 length is 14 residues. Looked up from germline, CDR1 is EGSTGY and CDR2 is YDSYTSSV. With 0 bases clipped from V and 2 bases from J, the junction kept 4 bases outside the gene matches. The CDR3 DNA follows: TGTGCCACCTGGGATGGGCTTGATTATTATAAGAAACTCTTT. This gives the protein CATWDGLDYYKKLF.